This TCR beta chain was captured by sequencing in a study of shared clonotypes between healthy human individuals. Method: immunoSEQ multiplex PCR; TCRdb's copy keeps in-frame clones and lacks some. The table has more than 550,000 clones, 55% to 75% seen once. Sequenced input: memory CD4+ T cells sorted from blood. Noted subset: CD45RA-negative fraction. The TCR was taken from a woman aged 30 to 39 in good health.

The CDR3 is CASSLEGFIAFF. The DNA for the CDR3 is TGTGCCAGCAGCTTAGAGGGGTTTATAGCTTTCTTT. This chain joins TRBV11-2 and TRBJ1-1; D remains unclear. Germline-derived CDR1 and CDR2 are SGHAT and FQNNGV. Trimming shortened V by 0 bases and J by 10 bases, and 9 bases separated the two germline ends. The CDR3 has 12 amino acids.